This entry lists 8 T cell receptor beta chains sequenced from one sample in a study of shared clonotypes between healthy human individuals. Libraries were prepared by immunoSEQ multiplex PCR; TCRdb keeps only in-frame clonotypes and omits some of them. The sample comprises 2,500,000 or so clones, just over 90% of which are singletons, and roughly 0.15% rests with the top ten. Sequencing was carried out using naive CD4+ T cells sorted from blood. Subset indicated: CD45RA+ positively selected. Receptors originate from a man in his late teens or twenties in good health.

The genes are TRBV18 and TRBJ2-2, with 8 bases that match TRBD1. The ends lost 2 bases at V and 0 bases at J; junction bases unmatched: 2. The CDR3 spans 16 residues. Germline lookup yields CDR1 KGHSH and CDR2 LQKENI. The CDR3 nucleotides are TGTGCCAGCTCACCAAGGACAGGGCCGAACACCGGGGAGCTGTTTTTT. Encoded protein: CASSPRTGPNTGELFF.

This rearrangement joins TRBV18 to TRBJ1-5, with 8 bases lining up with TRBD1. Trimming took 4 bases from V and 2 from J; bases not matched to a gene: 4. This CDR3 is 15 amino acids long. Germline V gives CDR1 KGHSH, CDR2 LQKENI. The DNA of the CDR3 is TGTGCCAGCTCACTCGACAGGGGTGGCAATCAGCCCCAGCATTTT. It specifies CASSLDRGGNQPQHF.

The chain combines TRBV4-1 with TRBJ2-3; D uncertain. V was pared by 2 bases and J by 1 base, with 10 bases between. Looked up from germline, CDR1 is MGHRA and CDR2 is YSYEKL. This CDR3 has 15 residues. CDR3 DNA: TGCGCCAGCAGCCAACTGGCGTCGGGCACAGATACGCAGTATTTT. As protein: CASSQLASGTDTQYF.

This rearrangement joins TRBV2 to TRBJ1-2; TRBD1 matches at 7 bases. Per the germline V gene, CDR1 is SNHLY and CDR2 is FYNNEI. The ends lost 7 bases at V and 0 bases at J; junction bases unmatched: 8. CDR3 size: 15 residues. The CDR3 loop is CASTLDRAANYGYTF. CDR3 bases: TGTGCCAGCACCTTAGACAGGGCAGCTAACTATGGCTACACCTTC.

CDR3 in amino acids: CASSPPRQGGSPLHF. CDR3 nucleotides: TGTGCCAGCAGCCCCCCCCGACAGGGAGGTTCACCCCTCCACTTT. This rearrangement joins TRBV6-6 to TRBJ1-6, with TRBD1 matching over 7 bases. V was clipped by 6 bases and J by 9 bases; unmatched bases: 11. The CDR3 sequence is 15 residues long. Germline V CDR1 and CDR2: MNHNY, SVGAGI (reference sequence).

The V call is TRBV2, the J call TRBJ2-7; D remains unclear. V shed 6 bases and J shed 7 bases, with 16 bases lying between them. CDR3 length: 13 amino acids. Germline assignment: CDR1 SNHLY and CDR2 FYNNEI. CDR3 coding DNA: TGTGCCAGCAGCATCCGGCCGGGCTGGGAGCAGTACTTC. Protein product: CASSIRPGWEQYF.

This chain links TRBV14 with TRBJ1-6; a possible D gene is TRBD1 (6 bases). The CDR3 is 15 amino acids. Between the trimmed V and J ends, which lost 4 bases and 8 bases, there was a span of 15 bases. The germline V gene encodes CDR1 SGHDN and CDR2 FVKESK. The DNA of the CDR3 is TGTGCCAGCAGCCCGGGACTTGGGGGGCATTCACCCCTCCACTTT. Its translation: CASSPGLGGHSPLHF.

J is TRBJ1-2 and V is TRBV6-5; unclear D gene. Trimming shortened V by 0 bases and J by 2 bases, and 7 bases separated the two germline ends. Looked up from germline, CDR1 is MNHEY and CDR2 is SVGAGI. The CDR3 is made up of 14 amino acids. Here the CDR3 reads CASSYSTENYGYTF. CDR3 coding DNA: TGTGCCAGCAGTTACTCCACCGAAAACTATGGCTACACCTTC.